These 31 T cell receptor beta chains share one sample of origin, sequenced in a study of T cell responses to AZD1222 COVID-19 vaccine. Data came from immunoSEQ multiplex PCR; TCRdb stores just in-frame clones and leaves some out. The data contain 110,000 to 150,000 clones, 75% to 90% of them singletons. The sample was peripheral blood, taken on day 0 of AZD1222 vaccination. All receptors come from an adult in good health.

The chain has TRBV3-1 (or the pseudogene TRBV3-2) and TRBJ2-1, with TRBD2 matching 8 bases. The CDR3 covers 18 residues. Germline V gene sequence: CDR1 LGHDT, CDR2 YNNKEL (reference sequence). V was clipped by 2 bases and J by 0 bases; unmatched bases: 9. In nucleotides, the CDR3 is TGTGCCAGCAGCCAACTGGGACTAGGCTCGAGCTCCTACAATGAGCAGTTCTTC. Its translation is CASSQLGLGSSSYNEQFF.

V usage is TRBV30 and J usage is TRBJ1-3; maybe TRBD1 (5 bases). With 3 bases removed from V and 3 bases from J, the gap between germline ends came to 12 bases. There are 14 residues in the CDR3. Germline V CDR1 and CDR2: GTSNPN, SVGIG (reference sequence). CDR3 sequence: CAWRGGIGGNTIYF. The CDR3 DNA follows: TGTGCCTGGAGGGGGGGGATAGGTGGAAACACCATATATTTT.

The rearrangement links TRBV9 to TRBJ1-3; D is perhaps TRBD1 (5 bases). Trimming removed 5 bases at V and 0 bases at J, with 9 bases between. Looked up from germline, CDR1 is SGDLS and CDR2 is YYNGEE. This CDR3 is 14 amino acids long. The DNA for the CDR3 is TGTGCCAGCAGTGACGGACACTCTGGAAACACCATATATTTT. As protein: CASSDGHSGNTIYF.

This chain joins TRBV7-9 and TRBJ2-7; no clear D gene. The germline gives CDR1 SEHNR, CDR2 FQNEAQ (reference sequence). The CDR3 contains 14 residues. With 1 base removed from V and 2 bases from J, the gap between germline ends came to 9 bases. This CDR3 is CASSLGHPPYEQYF. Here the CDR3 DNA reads TGTGCCAGCAGCTTAGGACATCCACCCTACGAGCAGTACTTC.

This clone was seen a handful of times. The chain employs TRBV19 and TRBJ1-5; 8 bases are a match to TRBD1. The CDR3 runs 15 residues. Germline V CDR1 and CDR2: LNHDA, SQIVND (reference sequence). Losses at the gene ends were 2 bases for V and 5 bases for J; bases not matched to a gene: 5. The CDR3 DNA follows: TGTGCCAGTAGTATAACCGACAGGGGCGATCAGCCCCAGCATTTT. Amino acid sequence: CASSITDRGDQPQHF.

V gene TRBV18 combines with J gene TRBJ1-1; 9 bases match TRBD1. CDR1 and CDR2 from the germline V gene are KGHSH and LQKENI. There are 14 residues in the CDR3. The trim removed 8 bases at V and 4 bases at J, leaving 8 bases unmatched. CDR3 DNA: TGTGCCAGCCTCGGGGACAGGGTGATCACTGAAGCTTTCTTT. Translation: CASLGDRVITEAFF.

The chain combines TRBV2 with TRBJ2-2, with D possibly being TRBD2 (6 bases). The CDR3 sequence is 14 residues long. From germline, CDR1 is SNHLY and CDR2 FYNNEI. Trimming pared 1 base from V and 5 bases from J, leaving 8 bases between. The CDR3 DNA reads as TGTGCCAGCAGTGAAGGACTAGGGACCGGGGAGCTGTTTTTT. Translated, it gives CASSEGLGTGELFF.

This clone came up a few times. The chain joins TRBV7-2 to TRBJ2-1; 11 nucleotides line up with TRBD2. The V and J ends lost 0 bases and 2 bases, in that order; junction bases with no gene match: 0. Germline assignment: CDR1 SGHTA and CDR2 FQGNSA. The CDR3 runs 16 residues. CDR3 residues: CASSLASGGAYNEQFF. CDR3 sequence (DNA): TGTGCCAGCAGCTTAGCTAGCGGGGGGGCCTACAATGAGCAGTTCTTC.

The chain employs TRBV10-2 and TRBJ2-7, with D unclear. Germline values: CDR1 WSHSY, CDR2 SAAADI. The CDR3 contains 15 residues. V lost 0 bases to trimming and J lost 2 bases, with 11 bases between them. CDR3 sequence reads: CASSESFVYPYEQYF. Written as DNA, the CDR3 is TGCGCCAGCAGTGAGTCGTTTGTCTACCCCTACGAGCAGTACTTC.

CDR3 loop: CASKDRGRDQPQHF. The CDR3 DNA follows: TGTGCCAGCAAGGACAGGGGGAGGGATCAGCCCCAGCATTTT. The gene calls are TRBV2 and TRBJ1-5, with 10 bases that match TRBD1. The germline gives CDR1 SNHLY, CDR2 FYNNEI. The CDR3 has 14 amino acids. J lost 5 bases, V lost 7 bases, and 5 bases had no gene match.

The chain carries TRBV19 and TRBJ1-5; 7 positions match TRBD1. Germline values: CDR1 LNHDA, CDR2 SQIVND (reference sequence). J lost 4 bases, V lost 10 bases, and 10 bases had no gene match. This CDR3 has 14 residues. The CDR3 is CATSVGTANQPQHF. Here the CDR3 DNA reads TGTGCCACTAGCGTGGGGACAGCGAATCAGCCCCAGCATTTT.

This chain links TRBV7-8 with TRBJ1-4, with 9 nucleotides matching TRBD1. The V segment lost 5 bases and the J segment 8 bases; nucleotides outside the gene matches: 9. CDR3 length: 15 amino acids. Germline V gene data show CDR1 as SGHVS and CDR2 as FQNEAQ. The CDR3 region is CASSEAGTGKEKLFF. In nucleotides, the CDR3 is TGTGCCAGCAGCGAGGCCGGGACAGGGAAAGAAAAACTGTTTTTT.

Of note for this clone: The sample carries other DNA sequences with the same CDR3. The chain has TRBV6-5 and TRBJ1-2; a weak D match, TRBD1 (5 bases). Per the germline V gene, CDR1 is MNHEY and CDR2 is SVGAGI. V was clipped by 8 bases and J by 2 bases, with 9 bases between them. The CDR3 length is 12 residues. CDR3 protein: CASSQGNYGYTF. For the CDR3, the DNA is TGTGCCAGCTCGCAGGGAAACTATGGCTACACCTTC.

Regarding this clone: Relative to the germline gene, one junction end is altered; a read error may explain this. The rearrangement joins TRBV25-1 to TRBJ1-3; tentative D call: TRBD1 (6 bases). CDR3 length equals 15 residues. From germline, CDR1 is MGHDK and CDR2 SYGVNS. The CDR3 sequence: CASSDPTGSGNTIYF. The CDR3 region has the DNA TGTGCCAGCAGTGACCCCACAGGGTCTGGCAACACCATATATTTT.

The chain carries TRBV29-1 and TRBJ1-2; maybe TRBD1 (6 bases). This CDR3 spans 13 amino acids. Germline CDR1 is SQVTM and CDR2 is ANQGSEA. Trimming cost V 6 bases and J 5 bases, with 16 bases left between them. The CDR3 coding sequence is TGCAGCGTGGCTCAGGGGAGGGGGTATGGCTACACCTTC. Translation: CSVAQGRGYGYTF.

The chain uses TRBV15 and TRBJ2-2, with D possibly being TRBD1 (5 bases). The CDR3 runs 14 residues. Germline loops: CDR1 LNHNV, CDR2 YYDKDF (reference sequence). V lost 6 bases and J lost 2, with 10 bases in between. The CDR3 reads CATSRGTNTGELFF. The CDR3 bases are TGTGCCACCAGTAGGGGAACTAACACCGGGGAGCTGTTTTTT.

The CDR3 spells CASSLSGVPNYGYTF. The CDR3 DNA follows: TGTGCCAGCAGCTTGTCGGGAGTCCCTAACTATGGCTACACCTTC. The gene calls are TRBV7-2 and TRBJ1-2; D unresolved. Deletions cut 3 bases from V and 0 bases from J, with 11 bases between. Germline V CDR1 and CDR2: SGHTA, FQGNSA. The CDR3 length is 15 residues.

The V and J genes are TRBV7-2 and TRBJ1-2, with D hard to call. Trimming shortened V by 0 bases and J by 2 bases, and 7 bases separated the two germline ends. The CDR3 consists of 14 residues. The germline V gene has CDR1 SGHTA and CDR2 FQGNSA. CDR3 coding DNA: TGTGCCAGCAGCTTAGCGCCCCAGAACTATGGCTACACCTTC. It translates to CASSLAPQNYGYTF. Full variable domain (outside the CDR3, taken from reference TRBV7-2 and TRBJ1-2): GAGVSQSPSNKVTEKGKDVELRCDPISGHTALYWYRQSLGQGLEFLIYFQGNSAPDKSGLPSDRFSAERTGGSVSTLTIQRTQQEDSAVYLCASSLAPQNYGYTFGSGTRLTVV.

CDR3 protein: CASSPSGVSYGYTF. Written as DNA, the CDR3 is TGTGCCAGTAGTCCCTCGGGTGTGAGCTATGGCTACACCTTC. J is TRBJ1-2 and V is TRBV19; D uncertain. V lost 5 bases and J 4 bases, leaving 14 bases between the germline ends. The germline V gene encodes CDR1 LNHDA and CDR2 SQIVND (reference sequence). The CDR3 is 14 amino acids. The whole variable domain, filled in from reference TRBV19 and TRBJ1-2, reads DGGITQSPKYLFRKEGQNVTLSCEQNLNHDAMYWYRQDPGQGLRLIYYSQIVNDFQKGDIAEGYSVSREKKESFPLTVTSAQKNPTAFYLCASSPSGVSYGYTFGSGTRLTVV.

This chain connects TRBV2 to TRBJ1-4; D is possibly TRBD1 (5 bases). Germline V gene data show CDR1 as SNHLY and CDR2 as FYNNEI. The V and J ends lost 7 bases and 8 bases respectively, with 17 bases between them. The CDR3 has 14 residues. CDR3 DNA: TGTGCCAGCACGCCCGGAAGGGGAAGGGAAAAACTGTTTTTT. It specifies CASTPGRGREKLFF.

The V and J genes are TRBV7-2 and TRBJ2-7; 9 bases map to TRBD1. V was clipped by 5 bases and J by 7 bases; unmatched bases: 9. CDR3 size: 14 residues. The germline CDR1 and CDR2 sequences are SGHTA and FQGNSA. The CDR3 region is CASSGRDRVWEQYF. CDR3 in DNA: TGTGCCAGCAGCGGCCGGGACAGGGTTTGGGAGCAGTACTTC.

DNA of the CDR3: TGTGCCAGCCGGACTAGCGTCTCCTACGAGCAGTACTTC. This translates into CASRTSVSYEQYF. This chain connects TRBV6-5 to TRBJ2-7; TRBD2 matches at 9 bases. Trimming removed 8 bases from V and 0 bases from J; junction bases left unmatched: 2. This CDR3 contains 13 residues. Germline assignment: CDR1 MNHEY and CDR2 SVGAGI.

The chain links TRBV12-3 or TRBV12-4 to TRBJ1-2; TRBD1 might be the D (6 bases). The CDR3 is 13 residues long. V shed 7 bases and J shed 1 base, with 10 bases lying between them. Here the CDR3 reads CASTEDSNYGYTF. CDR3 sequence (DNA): TGTGCCAGCACCGAGGACAGTAACTATGGCTACACCTTC.

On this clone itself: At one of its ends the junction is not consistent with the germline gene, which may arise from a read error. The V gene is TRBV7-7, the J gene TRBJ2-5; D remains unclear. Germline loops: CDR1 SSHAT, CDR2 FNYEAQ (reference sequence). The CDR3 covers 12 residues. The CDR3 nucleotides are TGTGCTAGCAGCTTATCGGGAGAGACCCAGTACTTC. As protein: CASSLSGETQYF.

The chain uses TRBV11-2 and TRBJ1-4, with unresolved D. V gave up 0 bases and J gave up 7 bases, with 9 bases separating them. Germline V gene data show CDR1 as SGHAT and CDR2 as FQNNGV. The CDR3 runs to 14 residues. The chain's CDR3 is CASSLDEWGEKLFF. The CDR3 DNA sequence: TGTGCCAGCAGCTTAGACGAGTGGGGTGAAAAACTGTTTTTT.

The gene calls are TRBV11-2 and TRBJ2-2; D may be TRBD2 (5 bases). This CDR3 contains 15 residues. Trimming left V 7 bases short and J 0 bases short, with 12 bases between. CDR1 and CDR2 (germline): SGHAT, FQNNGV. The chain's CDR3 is CASTIGAANTGELFF. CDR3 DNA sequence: TGTGCCAGCACCATAGGAGCGGCGAACACCGGGGAGCTGTTTTTT.

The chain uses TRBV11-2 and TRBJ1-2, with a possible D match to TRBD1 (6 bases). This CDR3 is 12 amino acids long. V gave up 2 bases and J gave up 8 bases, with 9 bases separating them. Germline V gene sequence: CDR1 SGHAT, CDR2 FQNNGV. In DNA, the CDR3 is TGTGCCAGCAGCTTACAGGGGCCGGGCTACACCTTC. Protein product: CASSLQGPGYTF.

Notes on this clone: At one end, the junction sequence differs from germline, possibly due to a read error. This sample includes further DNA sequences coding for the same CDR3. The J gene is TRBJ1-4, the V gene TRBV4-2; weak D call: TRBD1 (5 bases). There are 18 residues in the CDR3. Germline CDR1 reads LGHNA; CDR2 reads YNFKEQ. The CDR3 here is CASSLRPFGAATNEKLFF. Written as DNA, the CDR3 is TGTGCTAGCAGCCTGAGACCTTTTGGGGCTGCAACTAATGAAAAACTGTTTTTT.

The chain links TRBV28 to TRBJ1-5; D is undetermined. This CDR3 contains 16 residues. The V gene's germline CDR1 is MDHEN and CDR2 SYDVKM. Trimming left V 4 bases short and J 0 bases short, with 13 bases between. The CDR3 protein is CASSSGVKGSNQPQHF. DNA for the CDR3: TGTGCCAGCAGTTCGGGAGTGAAGGGTAGCAATCAGCCCCAGCATTTT.

The chain's CDR3 is CAVKGIGLYQETQYF. In DNA, the CDR3 is TGTGCCGTGAAGGGGATCGGACTCTACCAAGAGACCCAGTACTTC. The rearrangement joins TRBV6-5 to TRBJ2-5; D assignment may be TRBD1 or TRBD2 (5 bases each). Germline V lookup: CDR1 MNHEY, CDR2 SVGAGI. This CDR3 is built from 15 residues. With 11 bases removed from V and 0 bases from J, the gap between germline ends came to 19 bases.

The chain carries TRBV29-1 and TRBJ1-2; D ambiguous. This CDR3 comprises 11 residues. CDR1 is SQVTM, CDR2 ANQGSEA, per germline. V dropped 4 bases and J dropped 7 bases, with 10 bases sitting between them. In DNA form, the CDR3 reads TGCAGCGTTGTTGGGTTGGGTGGCTACACCTTC. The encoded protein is CSVVGLGGYTF. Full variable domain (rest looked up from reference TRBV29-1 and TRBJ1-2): SAVISQKPSRDICQRGTSLTIQCQVDSQVTMMFWYRQQPGQSLTLIATANQGSEATYESGFVIDKFPISRPNLTFSTLTVSNMSPEDSSIYLCSVVGLGGYTFGSGTRLTVV.